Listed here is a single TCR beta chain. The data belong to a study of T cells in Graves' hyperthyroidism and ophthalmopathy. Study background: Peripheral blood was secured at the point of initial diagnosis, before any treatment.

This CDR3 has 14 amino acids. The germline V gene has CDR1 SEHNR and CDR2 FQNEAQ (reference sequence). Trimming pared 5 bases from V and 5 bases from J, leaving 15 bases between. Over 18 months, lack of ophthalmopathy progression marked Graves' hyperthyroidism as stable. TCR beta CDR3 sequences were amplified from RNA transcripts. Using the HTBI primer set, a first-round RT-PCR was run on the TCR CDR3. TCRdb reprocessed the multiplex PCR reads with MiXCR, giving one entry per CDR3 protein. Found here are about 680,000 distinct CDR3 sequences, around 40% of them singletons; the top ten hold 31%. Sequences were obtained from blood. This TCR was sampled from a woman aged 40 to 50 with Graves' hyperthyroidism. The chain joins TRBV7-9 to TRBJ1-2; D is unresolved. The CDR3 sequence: CASSREQSAYGYTF. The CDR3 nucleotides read TGTGCCAGCAGCCGTGAGCAGTCGGCGTATGGCTACACCTTC.